The sequence of this T cell receptor (beta chain) was determined in a study of blood T cells in healthy people across ages. Across the whole study: About one barcoded beta molecule per two T cells was captured by template switching. The study, taken as a whole, reports: When one million T cells were used, diversity estimates were thought to be underestimates.

The germline CDR1 and CDR2 sequences are SGHTA and FQGNSA. This CDR3 is 18 amino acids long. As to this clonotype: What it binds is unknown.

A second about 6 to 12 cycle PCR used barcoded and J-beta primers. TCRdb passed the 5' RACE reads through MiXCR, listing each CDR3 protein once. This sample has around 940,000 distinct CDR3 sequences, with just over 50% found just once. The source of this sequence is a woman aged 55-69 years in good health. The J gene is TRBJ2-7, the V gene TRBV7-2, with TRBD2 identical over 7 bases. The J call is in doubt because the DNA end fits TRBJ2-5 better. Sequencing was done on a sample of blood. The CDR3 loop reads CASSLITSRERRGETQYF. In nucleotides, the CDR3 is TGTGCCAGCAGCTTAATCACGTCGCGGGAGAGGAGAGGAGAGACCCAGTACTTC.